Following are 4 T cell receptor beta chains from one sample sequenced in a study of blood T cell repertoires in COVID-19. TCRdb's table, derived via immunoSEQ multiplex PCR, lists solely in-frame clones and lacks some. The sample holds roughly 300,000 clones, about nine tenths seen once. The sample comprised peripheral blood. These receptors originate from a woman aged 35 to 49 who had recovered from COVID-19.

This chain uses TRBV6-5 with TRBJ1-2, with D possibly being TRBD1 (6 bases). This CDR3 comprises 14 residues. Germline V gene lookup returns CDR1 MNHEY and CDR2 SVGAGI. V lost 7 bases and J lost 3, with 15 bases in between. The CDR3: CASTYSQGDYGYTF. DNA of the CDR3: TGTGCCAGCACCTACTCACAGGGAGACTATGGCTACACCTTC.

The V call is TRBV11-2, the J call TRBJ1-3, with D unresolved. The V end was cut by 5 bases, the J end by 0 bases, with 11 bases between. Germline V gene sequence: CDR1 SGHAT, CDR2 FQNNGV. There are 15 residues in the CDR3. The CDR3 loop reads CASSPYSSSGNTIYF. In nucleotides, the CDR3 is TGTGCCAGCAGCCCCTACTCGAGCTCTGGAAACACCATATATTTT.

The chain joins TRBV5-1 to TRBJ2-3; 14 nucleotides match TRBD2. The V gene end was trimmed by 2 bases and the J gene end by 7 bases; junction bases not matched to a gene: 6. This CDR3 region has 16 residues. The germline V gene encodes CDR1 SGHRS and CDR2 YFSETQ. This CDR3 is CASSFGTSGGVYTQYF. CDR3 DNA sequence: TGCGCCAGCAGCTTCGGGACTAGCGGGGGAGTCTATACGCAGTATTTT.

For the CDR3, the DNA is TGCGCCAGCAGTGCCCTAACTGGAAACACCATATATTTT. Translated: CASSALTGNTIYF. This chain uses TRBV10-1 with TRBJ1-3; D gene unclear. V lost 4 bases to trimming and J lost 2 bases, with 6 bases between them. CDR3 length equals 13 residues. Germline CDR1 reads WNHNN; CDR2 reads SYGVQD (reference sequence).